The entry below describes one T cell receptor beta chain. Antigen unknown. The treatment: roughly ten-day PBMC culture with coronavirus spike peptide pools or control peptides (ViraFEST assay). The Oncomine TCR Beta short-read assay was applied to DNA of cultured CD4+ T cells. TCRdb processed the PCR reads anew with MiXCR; each CDR3 protein has one entry. In the table there are some 9,600 distinct CDR3 sequences, almost 60% of which are singletons. Germline loops: CDR1 MNHEY, CDR2 SMNVEV (reference sequence). The CDR3 has 17 residues. With 4 bases removed from V and 6 bases from J, the gap between germline ends came to 22 bases. The data belong to a study of vaccination and CD4 T cells after COVID-19. Study details: Stimulation used overlapping spike peptides from SARS-CoV-2, HCoV-NL63, HCoV-OC43 and HCoV-229E.

Material: CD4+ T cells from blood, cultured in vitro. The clonotype originates from a human donor who had recovered from COVID-19. V and J are TRBV27 and TRBJ1-5; D unresolved. Written as DNA, the CDR3 is TGTGCCAGCAGTTCCCGGATAGATAGTATAATCGTTCAGCCCCAGCATTTT. It is translated as CASSSRIDSIIVQPQHF.